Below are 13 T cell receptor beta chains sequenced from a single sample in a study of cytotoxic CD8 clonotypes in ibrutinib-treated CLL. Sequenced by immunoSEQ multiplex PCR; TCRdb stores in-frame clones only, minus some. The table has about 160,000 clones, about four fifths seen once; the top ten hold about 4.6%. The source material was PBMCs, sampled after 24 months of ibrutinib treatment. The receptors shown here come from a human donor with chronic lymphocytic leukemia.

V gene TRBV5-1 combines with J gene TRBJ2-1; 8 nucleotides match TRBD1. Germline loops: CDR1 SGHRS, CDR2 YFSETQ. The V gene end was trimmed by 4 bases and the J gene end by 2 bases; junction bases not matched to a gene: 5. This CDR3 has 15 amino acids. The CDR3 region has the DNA TGCGCCAGCAGCCCCGGGACAGGAGCCTACAATGAGCAGTTCTTC. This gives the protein CASSPGTGAYNEQFF.

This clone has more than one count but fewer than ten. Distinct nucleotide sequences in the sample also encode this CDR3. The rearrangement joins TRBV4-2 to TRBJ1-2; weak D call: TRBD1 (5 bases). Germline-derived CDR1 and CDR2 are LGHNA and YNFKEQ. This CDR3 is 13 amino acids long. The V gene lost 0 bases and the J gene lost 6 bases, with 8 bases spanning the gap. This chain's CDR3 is CASSQDSRDGYTF. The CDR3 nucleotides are TGTGCCAGCAGCCAAGATTCCAGGGATGGCTACACCTTC.

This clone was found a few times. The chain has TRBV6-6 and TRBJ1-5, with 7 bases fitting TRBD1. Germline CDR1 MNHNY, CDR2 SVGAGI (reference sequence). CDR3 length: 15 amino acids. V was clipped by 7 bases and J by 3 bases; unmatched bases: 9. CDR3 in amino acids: CASNDPGTANQPQHF. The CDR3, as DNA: TGTGCCAGCAATGACCCCGGGACAGCCAATCAGCCCCAGCATTTT.

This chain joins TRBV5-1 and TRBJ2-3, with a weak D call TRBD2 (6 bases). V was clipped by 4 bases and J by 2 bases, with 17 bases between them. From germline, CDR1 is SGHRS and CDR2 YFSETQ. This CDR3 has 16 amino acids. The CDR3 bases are TGCGCCAGCAGCCTCGCCGGGACTGGCTACACAGATACGCAGTATTTT. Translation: CASSLAGTGYTDTQYF.

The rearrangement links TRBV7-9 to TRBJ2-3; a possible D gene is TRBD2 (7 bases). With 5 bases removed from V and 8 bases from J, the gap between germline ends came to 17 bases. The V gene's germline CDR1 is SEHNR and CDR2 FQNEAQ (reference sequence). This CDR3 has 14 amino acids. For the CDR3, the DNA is TGTGCCAGCAGCATTCCGGAGGGGGGGCCTACGCAGTATTTT. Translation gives CASSIPEGGPTQYF.

The CDR3 nucleotides read TGTGCCAGCAGCTTAGAACAGCGTTTCTATGGCTACACCTTC. Translation: CASSLEQRFYGYTF. The chain is built from TRBV7-9 and TRBJ1-2; D not certain. The CDR3 covers 14 residues. CDR1 SEHNR and CDR2 FQNEAQ come from the germline V gene (reference sequence). V was trimmed by 1 base and J by 4 bases, leaving 10 bases between them.

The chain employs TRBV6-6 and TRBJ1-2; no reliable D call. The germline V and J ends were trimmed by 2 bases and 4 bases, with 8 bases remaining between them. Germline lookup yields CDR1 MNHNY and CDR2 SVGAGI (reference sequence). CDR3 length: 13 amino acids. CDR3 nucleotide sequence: TGTGCCAGCAGTTACGACGGTTCCTATGGCTACACCTTC. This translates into CASSYDGSYGYTF.

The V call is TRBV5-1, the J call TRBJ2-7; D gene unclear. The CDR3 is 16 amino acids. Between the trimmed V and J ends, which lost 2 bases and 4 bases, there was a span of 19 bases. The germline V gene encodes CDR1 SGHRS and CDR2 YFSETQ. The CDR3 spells CASSLGIGRILYEQYF. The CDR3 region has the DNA TGCGCCAGCAGCTTAGGAATCGGACGGATCCTTTACGAGCAGTACTTC.

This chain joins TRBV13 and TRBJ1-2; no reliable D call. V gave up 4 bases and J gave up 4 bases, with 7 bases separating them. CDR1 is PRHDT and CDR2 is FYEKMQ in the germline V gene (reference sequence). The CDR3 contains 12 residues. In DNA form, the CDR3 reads TGTGCCAGCAGCTCCTCGCTCTATGGCTACACCTTC. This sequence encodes CASSSSLYGYTF.

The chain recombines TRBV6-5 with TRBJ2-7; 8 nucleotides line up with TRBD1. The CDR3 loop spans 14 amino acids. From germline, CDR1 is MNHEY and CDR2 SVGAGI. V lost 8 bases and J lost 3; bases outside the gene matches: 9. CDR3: CASGPGGGGYEQYF. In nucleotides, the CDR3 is TGTGCCAGCGGCCCAGGGGGCGGCGGCTACGAGCAGTACTTC.

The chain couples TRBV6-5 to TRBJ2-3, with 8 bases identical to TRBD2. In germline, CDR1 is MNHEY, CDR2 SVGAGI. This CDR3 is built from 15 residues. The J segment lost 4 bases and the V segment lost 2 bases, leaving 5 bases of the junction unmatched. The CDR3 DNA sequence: TGTGCCAGCAGTTACCCCGCGGGAGGCTCAGATACGCAGTATTTT. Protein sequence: CASSYPAGGSDTQYF.

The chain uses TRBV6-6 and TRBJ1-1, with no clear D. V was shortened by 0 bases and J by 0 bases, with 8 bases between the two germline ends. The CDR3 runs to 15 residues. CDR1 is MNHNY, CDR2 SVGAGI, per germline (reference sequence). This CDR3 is CASSYSEAVNTEAFF. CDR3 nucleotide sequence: TGTGCCAGCAGTTACTCAGAGGCGGTGAACACTGAAGCTTTCTTT.

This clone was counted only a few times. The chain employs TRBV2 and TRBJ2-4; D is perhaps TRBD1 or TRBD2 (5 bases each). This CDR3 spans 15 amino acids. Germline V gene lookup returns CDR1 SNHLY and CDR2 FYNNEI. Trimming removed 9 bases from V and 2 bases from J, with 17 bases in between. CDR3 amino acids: CASLGGLRPKNIQYF. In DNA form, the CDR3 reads TGTGCCAGTCTTGGGGGTTTGAGGCCCAAAAACATTCAGTACTTC.